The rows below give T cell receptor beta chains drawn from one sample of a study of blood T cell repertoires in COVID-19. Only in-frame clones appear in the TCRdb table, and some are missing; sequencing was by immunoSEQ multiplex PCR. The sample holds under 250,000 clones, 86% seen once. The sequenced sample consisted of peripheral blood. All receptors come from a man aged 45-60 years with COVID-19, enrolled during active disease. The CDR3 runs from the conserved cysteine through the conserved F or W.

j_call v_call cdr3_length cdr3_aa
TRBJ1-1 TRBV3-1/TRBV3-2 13 CASSTQGDTEAFF
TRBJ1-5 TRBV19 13 CASSTAQQGVVLF
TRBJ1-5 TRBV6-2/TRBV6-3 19 CASSNSGGAALPFNQPQHF
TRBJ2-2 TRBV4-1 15 CASSQPPGGSGELFF
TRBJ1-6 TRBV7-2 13 CASSPGTALPLHF
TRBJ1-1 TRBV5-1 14 CASSRDTLNTEAFF
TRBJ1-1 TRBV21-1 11 CASSKGNEAFF
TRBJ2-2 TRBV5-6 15 CASSSLSGWTGELFF
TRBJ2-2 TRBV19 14 CASRPGQGAGELFF
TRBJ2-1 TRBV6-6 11 CATGQFNEQFF
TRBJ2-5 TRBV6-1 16 CASSERTGALQETQYF
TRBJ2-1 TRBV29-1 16 CSGIRPSSVGYNEQFF
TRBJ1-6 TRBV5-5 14 CASRHGQENSPLHF
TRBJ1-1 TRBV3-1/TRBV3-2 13 CASRRGTNTEAFF
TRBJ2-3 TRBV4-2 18 CASSQRGTSGISADTQYF
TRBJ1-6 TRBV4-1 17 CASSQDAGARDNSPLHF
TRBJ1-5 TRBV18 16 CASSRDRPGNDQPQHF
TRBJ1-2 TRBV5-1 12 CASSRTGDGYTF
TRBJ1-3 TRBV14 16 CASSQDPGGPGNTIYF
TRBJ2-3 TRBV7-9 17 CASSLAGEALSPDTQYF
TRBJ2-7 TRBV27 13 CASSYNFGQEQYF
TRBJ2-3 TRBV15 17 CATSTGLAGGNTDTQYF
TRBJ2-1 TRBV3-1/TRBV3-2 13 CAIGTSGTYEQFF
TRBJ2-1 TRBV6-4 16 CASSAGTGGSYNEQFF
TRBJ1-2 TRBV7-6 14 CASSLAGQGHGYTF
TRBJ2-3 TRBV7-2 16 CASSLVSGGAVNTQYF
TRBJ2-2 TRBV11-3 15 CASSPSGQGPGELFF
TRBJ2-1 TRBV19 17 CASRRDYQYSPHHEQFF
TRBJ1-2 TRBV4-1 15 CASSQVWETSGGYTF
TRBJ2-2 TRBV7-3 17 CASSDLRGQGNTGELFF
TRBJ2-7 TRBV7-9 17 CASSHILKTGSSYEQYF
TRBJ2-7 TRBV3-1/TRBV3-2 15 CASSPWTSGGYEQYF
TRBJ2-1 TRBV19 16 CASSKLAGFSYNEQFF
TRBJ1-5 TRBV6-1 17 CASSEAKTGVNNQPQHF
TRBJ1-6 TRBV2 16 CASSLNNFRGESPLHF
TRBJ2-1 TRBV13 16 CASSLGTSGFYNEQFF
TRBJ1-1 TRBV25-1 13 CASSEYQISGAFF
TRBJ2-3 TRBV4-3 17 CASSLRTSGGQGDTQYF
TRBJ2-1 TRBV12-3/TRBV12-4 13 CASRLTGYNEQFF
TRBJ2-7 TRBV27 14 CASRWTSGSWGQYF
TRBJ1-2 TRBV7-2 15 CASSLQVDLAYGYTF
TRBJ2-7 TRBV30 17 CAWSVKVVASGAYEQYF
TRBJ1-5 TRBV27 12 CASRRGNQPQHF
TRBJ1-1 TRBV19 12 CASSRGNTEAFF
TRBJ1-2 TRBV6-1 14 CASSEWEGNYGYTF
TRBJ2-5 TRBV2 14 CASIPSGEQETQYF
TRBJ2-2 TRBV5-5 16 CASSLKGDANTGELFF
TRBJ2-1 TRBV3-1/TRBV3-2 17 CASSQDTGFRPYNEQFF
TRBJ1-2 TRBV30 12 CAWSDHRWGYTF
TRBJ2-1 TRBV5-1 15 CASSLEEGESNEQFF
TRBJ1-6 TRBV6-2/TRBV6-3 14 CASSYSGRRSPLHF
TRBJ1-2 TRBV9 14 CASSVVAESYGYTF